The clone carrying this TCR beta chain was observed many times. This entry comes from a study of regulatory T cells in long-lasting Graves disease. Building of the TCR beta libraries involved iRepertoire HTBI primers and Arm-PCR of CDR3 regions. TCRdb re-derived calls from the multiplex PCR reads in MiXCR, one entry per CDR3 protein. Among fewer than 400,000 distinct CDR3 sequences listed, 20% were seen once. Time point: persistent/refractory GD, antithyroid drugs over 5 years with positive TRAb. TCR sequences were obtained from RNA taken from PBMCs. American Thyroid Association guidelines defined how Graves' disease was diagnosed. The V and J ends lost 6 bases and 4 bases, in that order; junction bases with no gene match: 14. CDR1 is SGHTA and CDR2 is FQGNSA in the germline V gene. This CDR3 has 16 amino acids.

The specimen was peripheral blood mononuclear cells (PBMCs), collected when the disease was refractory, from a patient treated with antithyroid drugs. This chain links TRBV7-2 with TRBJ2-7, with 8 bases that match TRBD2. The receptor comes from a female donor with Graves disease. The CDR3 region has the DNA TGTGCCAGCAGGGACCCGGGGGGGGGGTCCCATTACGAGCAGTACTTC. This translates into CASRDPGGGSHYEQYF.